A single sample gave rise to the 8 T cell receptor beta chains below, sequenced in a study of siplizumab effects on memory and regulatory T cells (dated by TCRdb to between 2018 and 2021). The library came from the immunoSEQ multiplex PCR assay. TCRdb provides this immuneACCESS table in a form limited to in-frame rearrangements. Some clones are lacking; in checked studies, under half of them reflect an unresolved V gene, and why the rest are absent is not known. This sample comprises roughly 100,000 clones, 93% of them detected only once. In total, the top ten clones hold about 0.62% of the sample. Material for sequencing was Tregs sorted from blood. The receptors shown here come from a human donor in good health.

The chain is built from TRBV19 and TRBJ2-7; the D gene could be TRBD1 or TRBD2 (5 bases each). CDR1 LNHDA and CDR2 SQIVND come from the germline V gene (reference sequence). V lost 8 bases and J lost 7, with 12 bases in between. The CDR3 consists of 11 residues. CDR3 amino acids: CASLGGGEQYF. CDR3 in DNA: TGTGCCAGTTTGGGTGGGGGAGAGCAGTACTTC.

The V gene is TRBV4-3, the J gene TRBJ2-1, with 7 bases matching TRBD1. J gave up 6 bases and V 1 base, and 9 bases lay outside the gene matches. This CDR3 region has 16 residues. Looked up from germline, CDR1 is LGHNA and CDR2 is YSLEER. CDR3 residues: CASSQVVGTAPNEQFF. CDR3 sequence (DNA): TGCGCCAGCAGCCAAGTGGTGGGGACAGCCCCCAATGAGCAGTTCTTC.

This clone came up once. This sequence joins TRBV2 and TRBJ2-1, with 10 bases that match TRBD2. The V and J ends lost 6 bases and 6 bases, in that order; junction bases with no gene match: 8. The CDR3 length is 15 residues. Germline lookup yields CDR1 SNHLY and CDR2 FYNNEI. The CDR3 reads CASSMLAGVSNEQFF. Here the CDR3 DNA reads TGTGCCAGCAGCATGCTAGCGGGAGTCAGCAATGAGCAGTTCTTC.

The chain uses TRBV7-2 and TRBJ1-1; D uncertain. Looked up from germline, CDR1 is SGHTA and CDR2 is FQGNSA. This CDR3 comprises 14 residues. V lost 2 bases and J lost 3, with 10 bases in between. The CDR3 DNA reads as TGTGCCAGCAGCTTAATGGGGTCGGACACTGAAGCTTTCTTT. It specifies CASSLMGSDTEAFF.

J is TRBJ1-1 and V is TRBV19; maybe TRBD1 (5 bases). Trimming removed 6 bases from V and 5 bases from J, with 19 bases in between. This CDR3 comprises 15 residues. Germline lookup yields CDR1 LNHDA and CDR2 SQIVND (reference sequence). CDR3 in DNA: TGTGCCAGTAGCTTCCCGGCTGGGGGACGGACTGAAGCTTTCTTT. Amino acids: CASSFPAGGRTEAFF.

The CDR3: CASSLQGGEQYF. The CDR3 DNA reads TGCGCCAGCAGCTTACAGGGGGGCGAGCAGTACTTC. The chain has TRBV5-1 and TRBJ2-5; 8 positions match TRBD1. The end of the DNA fits TRBJ2-7 better, so the J call may be wrong. Germline V gene lookup returns CDR1 SGHRS and CDR2 YFSETQ. The length of the CDR3 is 12 residues.

The chain couples TRBV7-6 to TRBJ1-1, with D possibly TRBD1 on 6 matching bases. Germline V gene data show CDR1 as SGHVS and CDR2 as FNYEAQ. The CDR3 runs to 14 residues. The V end lost 5 bases, the J end lost 1 base, and 11 bases lay between the germline ends. Here the CDR3 DNA reads TGTGCCAGCAGCATAATGGGACAGAACACTGAAGCTTTCTTT. It yields the protein CASSIMGQNTEAFF. The complete variable domain, with remaining parts taken from reference TRBV7-6 and TRBJ1-1, reads GAGVSQSPRYKVTKRGQDVALRCDPISGHVSLYWYRQALGQGPEFLTYFNYEAQQDKSGLPNDRFSAERPEGSISTLTIQRTEQRDSAMYRCASSIMGQNTEAFFGQGTRLTVV.

This clone was observed a single time. CDR3 region: CASSFQGGRETQYF. Here the CDR3 DNA reads TGTGCCAGCAGCTTTCAAGGAGGAAGGGAGACCCAGTACTTC. The V call is TRBV5-8, the J call TRBJ2-5; maybe TRBD2 (5 bases). Between the trimmed V and J ends, which lost 2 bases and 5 bases, there was a span of 13 bases. The CDR3 runs 14 residues. CDR1 and CDR2 from the germline V gene are SGHTS and YDEGEE.